This record looks at one T cell receptor (beta chain) sequence and its context. Trimming took off 0 bases at V and 6 bases at J, with 6 bases between the two ends. Germline loops: CDR1 SGHRS, CDR2 YFSETQ. This CDR3 is built from 12 residues. These data belong to a study of cytomegalovirus exposure and HLA in healthy donors. The PCR used 60 Vbeta and 13 Jbeta primers. Assay: immunoSEQ multiplex PCR; the TCRdb copy retains only in-frame clones and omits some. The table shows roughly 130,000 clones, with approximately 82% occurring only once. The source material was PBMCs. The V gene is TRBV5-1, the J gene TRBJ1-2; D remains ambiguous. The receptor's source is a boy younger than 10 in good health and CMV-seronegative. For the CDR3, the DNA is TGCGCCAGCAGCTTGGCCGGGGATGGCTACACCTTC. Amino acids: CASSLAGDGYTF. Based on the CDR3 plus reference TRBV5-1 and TRBJ1-2, the full variable domain is KAGVTQTPRYLIKTRGQQVTLSCSPISGHRSVSWYQQTPGQGLQFLFEYFSETQRNKGNFPGRFSGRQFSNSRSEMNVSTLELGDSALYLCASSLAGDGYTFGSGTRLTVV.